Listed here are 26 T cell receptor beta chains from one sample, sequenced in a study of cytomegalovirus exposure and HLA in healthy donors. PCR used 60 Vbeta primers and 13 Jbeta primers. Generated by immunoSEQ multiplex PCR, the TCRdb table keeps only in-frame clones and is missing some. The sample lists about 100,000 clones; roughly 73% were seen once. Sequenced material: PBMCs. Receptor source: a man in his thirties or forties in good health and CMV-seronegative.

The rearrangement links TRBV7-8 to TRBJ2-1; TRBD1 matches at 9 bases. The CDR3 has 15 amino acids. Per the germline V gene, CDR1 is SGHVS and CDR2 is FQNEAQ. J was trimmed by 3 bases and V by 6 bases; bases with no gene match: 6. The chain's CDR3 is CASRTGTGNYNEQFF. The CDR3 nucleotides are TGTGCCAGCAGGACCGGGACAGGGAACTACAATGAGCAGTTCTTC.

The CDR3 DNA sequence: TGTGCCATCAGTTCGGGGGGGCAGGGGGGCTACGAGCAGTACTTC. This encodes CAISSGGQGGYEQYF. This chain links TRBV10-3 with TRBJ2-7; tentatively, D is TRBD2 (8 bases). Germline assignment: CDR1 ENHRY and CDR2 SYGVKD. This CDR3 has 15 residues. V dropped 5 bases and J dropped 3 bases, with 17 bases sitting between them.

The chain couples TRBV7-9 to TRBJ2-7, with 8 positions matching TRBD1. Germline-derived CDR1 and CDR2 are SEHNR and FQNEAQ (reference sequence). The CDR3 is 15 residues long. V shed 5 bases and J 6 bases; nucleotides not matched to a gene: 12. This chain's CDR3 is CASSPSQGAWGEQYF. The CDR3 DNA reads TGTGCCAGCAGCCCCAGCCAGGGGGCCTGGGGCGAGCAGTACTTC.

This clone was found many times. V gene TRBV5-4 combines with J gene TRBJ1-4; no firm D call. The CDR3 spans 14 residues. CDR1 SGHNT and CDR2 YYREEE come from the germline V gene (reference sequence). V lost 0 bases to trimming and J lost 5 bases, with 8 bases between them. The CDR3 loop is CASSLGTQNEKLFF. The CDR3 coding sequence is TGTGCCAGCAGCTTGGGAACCCAGAATGAAAAACTGTTTTTT.

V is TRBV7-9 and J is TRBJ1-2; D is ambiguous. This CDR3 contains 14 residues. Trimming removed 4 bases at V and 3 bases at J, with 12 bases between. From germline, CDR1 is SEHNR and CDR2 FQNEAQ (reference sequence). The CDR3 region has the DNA TGTGCCAGCAGCTCAGACACCTGGGACTATGGCTACACCTTC. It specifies CASSSDTWDYGYTF.

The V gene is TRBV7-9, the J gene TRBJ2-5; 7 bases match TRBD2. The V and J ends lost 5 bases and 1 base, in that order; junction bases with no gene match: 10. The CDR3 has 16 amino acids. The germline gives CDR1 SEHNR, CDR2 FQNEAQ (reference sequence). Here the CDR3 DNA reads TGTGCCAGCAGCAAACCGCCCGGACTAGGCCAAGAGACCCAGTACTTC. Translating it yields CASSKPPGLGQETQYF.

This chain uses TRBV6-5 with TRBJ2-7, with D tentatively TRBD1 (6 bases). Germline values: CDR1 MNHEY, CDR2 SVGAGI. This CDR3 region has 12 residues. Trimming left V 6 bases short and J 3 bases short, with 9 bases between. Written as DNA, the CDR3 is TGTGCCAGCAGCCAACAGGGCTACGAGCAGTACTTC. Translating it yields CASSQQGYEQYF.

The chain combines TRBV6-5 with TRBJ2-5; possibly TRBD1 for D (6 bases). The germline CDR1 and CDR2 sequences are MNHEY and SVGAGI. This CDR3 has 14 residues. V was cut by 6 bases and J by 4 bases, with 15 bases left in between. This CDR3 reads CASSLGGSPETQYF. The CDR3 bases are TGTGCCAGCAGCCTAGGGGGAAGTCCAGAGACCCAGTACTTC.

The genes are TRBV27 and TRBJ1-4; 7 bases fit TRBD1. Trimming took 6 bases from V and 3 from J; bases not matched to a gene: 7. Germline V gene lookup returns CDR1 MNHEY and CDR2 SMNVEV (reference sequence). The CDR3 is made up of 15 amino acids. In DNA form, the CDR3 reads TGTGCCAGCAGGACAACAGGGGTGGCTAATGAAAAACTGTTTTTT. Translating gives CASRTTGVANEKLFF.

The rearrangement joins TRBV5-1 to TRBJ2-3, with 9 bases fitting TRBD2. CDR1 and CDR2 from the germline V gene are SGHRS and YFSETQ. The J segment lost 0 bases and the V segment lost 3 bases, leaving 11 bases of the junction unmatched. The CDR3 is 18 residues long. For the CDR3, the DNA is TGCGCCAGCAGCTCCCGTTCCTCTAGCGGGATAAGCACAGATACGCAGTATTTT. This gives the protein CASSSRSSSGISTDTQYF.

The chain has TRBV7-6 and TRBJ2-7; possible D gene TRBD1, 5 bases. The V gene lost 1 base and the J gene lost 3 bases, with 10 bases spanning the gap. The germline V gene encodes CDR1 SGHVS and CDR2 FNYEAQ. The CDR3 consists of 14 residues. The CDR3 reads CASSLGDSFYEQYF. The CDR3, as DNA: TGTGCCAGCAGCTTAGGAGACAGTTTCTACGAGCAGTACTTC. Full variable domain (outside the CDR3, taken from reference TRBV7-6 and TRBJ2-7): GAGVSQSPRYKVTKRGQDVALRCDPISGHVSLYWYRQALGQGPEFLTYFNYEAQQDKSGLPNDRFSAERPEGSISTLTIQRTEQRDSAMYRCASSLGDSFYEQYFGPGTRLTVT.

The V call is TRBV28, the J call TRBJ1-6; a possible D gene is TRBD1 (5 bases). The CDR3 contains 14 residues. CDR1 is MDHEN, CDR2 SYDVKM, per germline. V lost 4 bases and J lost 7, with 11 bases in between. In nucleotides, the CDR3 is TGTGCCAGCAGTTCTGGGAGGGGCAATTCACCCCTCCACTTT. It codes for CASSSGRGNSPLHF.

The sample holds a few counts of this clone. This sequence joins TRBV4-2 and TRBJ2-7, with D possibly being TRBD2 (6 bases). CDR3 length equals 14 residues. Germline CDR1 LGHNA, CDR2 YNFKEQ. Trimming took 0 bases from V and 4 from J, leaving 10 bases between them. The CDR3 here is CASSQDIAVYEQYF. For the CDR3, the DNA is TGTGCCAGCAGCCAAGATATAGCGGTTTACGAGCAGTACTTC.

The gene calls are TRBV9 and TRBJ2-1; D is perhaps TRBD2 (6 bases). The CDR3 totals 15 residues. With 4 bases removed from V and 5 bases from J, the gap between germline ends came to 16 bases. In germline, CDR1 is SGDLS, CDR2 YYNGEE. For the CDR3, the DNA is TGTGCCAGCAGCCAGTGGAGGGTCGGGGACAATGAGCAGTTCTTC. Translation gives CASSQWRVGDNEQFF. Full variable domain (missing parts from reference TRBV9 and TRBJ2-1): DSGVTQTPKHLITATGQRVTLRCSPRSGDLSVYWYQQSLDQGLQFLIQYYNGEERAKGNILERFSAQQFPDLHSELNLSSLELGDSALYFCASSQWRVGDNEQFFGPGTRLTVL.

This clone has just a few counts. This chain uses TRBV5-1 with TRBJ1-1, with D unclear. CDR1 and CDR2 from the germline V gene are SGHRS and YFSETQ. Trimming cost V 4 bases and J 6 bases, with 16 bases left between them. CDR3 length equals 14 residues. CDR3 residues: CASSTGGPLPEAFF. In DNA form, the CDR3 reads TGCGCCAGCAGCACCGGAGGACCTTTACCTGAAGCTTTCTTT.

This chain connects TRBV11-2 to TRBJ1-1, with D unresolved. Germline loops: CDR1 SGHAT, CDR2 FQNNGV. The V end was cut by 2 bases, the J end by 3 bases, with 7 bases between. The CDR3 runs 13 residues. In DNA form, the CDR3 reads TGTGCCAGCAGCTTAAGCGGGTACACTGAAGCTTTCTTT. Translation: CASSLSGYTEAFF.

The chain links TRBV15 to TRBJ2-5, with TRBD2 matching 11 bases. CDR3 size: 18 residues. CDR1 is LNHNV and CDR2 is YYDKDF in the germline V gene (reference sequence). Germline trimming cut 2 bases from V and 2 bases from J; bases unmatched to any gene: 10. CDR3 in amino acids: CATSRSLAGGTRQETQYF. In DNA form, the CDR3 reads TGTGCCACCAGCAGATCTTTAGCGGGGGGGACCCGACAAGAGACCCAGTACTTC.

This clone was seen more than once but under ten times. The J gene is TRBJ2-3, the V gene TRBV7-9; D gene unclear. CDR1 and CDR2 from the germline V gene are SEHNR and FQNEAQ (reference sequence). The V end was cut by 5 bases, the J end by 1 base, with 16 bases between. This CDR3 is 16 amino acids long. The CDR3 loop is CASSVGEGGGTDTQYF. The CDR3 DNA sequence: TGTGCCAGCAGCGTTGGCGAAGGTGGAGGCACAGATACGCAGTATTTT.

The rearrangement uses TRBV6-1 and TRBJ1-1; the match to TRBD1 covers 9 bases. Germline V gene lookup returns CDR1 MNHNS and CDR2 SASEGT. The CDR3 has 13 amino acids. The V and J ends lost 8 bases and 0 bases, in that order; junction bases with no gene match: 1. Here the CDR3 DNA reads TGTGCCAGCCGGGACAGGGTGAACACTGAAGCTTTCTTT. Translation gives CASRDRVNTEAFF.

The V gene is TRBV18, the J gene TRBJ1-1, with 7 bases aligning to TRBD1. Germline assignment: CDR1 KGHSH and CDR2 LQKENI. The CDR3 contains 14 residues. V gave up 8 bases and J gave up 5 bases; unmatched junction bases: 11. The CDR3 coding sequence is TGTGCCAGCGGCCCCGGGACAGCATTAACTGAAGCTTTCTTT. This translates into CASGPGTALTEAFF. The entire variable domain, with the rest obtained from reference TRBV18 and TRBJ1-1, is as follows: NAGVMQNPRHLVRRRGQEARLRCSPMKGHSHVYWYRQLPEEGLKFMVYLQKENIIDESGMPKERFSAEFPKEGPSILRIQQVVRGDSAAYFCASGPGTALTEAFFGQGTRLTVV.

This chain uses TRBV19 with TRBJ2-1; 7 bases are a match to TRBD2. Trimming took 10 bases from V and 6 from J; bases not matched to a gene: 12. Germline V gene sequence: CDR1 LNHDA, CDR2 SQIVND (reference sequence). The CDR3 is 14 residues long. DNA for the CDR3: TGTGCCACCTCCCGGCTAGCGGATACCAATGAGCAGTTCTTC. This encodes CATSRLADTNEQFF.

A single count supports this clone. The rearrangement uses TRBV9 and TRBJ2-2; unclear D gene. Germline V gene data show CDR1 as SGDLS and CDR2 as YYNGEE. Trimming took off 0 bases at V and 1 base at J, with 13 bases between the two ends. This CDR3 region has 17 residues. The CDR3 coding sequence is TGTGCCAGCAGCGTAGGTGGTGGTCAGAAGAACACCGGGGAGCTGTTTTTT. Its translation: CASSVGGGQKNTGELFF.

CDR3 nucleotides: TGTGCCAGCAGCGAGAGTGCGGGGGGGCCCTTTTCAGATACGCAGTATTTT. Encoded protein: CASSESAGGPFSDTQYF. The chain recombines TRBV7-6 with TRBJ2-3; 9 bases line up with TRBD2. Germline V CDR1 and CDR2: SGHVS, FNYEAQ. The CDR3 sequence is 17 residues long. J was trimmed by 4 bases and V by 5 bases; bases with no gene match: 13.

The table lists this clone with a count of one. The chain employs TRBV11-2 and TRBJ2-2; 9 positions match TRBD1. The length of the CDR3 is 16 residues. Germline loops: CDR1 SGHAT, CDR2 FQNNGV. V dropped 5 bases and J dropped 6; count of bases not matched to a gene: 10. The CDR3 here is CASSITGGGRAGELFF. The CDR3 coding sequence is TGTGCCAGCAGCATCACAGGGGGCGGTCGGGCCGGGGAGCTGTTTTTT.

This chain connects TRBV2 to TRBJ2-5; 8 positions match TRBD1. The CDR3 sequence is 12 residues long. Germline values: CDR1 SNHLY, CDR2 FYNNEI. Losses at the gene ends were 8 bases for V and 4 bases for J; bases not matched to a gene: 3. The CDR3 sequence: CASRDRIETQYF. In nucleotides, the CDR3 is TGTGCCAGCCGGGACAGGATAGAGACCCAGTACTTC. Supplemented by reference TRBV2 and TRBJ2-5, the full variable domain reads EPEVTQTPSHQVTQMGQEVILRCVPISNHLYFYWYRQILGQKVEFLVSFYNNEISEKSEIFDDQFSVERPDGSNFTLKIRSTKLEDSAMYFCASRDRIETQYFGPGTRLLVL.

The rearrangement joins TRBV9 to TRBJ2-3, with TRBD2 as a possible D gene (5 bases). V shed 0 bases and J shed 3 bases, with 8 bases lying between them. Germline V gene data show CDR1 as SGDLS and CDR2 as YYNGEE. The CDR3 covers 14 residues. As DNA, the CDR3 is TGTGCCAGCAGCGTAGACGGAGGAACAGATACGCAGTATTTT. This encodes CASSVDGGTDTQYF.